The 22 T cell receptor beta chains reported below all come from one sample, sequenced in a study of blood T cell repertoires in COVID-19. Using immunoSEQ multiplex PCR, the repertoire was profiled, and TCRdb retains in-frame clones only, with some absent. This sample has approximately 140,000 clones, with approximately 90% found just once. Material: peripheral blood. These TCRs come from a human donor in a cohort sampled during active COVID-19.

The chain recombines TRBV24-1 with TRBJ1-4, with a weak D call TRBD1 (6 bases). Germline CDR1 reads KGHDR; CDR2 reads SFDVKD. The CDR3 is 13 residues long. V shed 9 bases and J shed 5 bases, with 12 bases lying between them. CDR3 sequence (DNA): TGTGCCACCGGGGGGGCGCGAAATGAAAAACTGTTTTTT. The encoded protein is CATGGARNEKLFF.

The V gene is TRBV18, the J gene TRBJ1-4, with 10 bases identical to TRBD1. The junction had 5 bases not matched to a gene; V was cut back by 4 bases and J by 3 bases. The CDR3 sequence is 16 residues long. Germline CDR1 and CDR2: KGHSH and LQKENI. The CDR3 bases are TGTGCCAGCTCACTTAGACAGGGGGCGGCTAATGAAAAACTGTTTTTT. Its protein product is CASSLRQGAANEKLFF.

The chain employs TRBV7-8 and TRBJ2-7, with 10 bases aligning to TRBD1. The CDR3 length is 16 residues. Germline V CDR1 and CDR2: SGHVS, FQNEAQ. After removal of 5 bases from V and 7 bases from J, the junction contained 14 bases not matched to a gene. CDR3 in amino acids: CASSPRAGTGAREQYF. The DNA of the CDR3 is TGTGCCAGCAGCCCCCGGGCCGGGACAGGGGCGCGGGAGCAGTACTTC.

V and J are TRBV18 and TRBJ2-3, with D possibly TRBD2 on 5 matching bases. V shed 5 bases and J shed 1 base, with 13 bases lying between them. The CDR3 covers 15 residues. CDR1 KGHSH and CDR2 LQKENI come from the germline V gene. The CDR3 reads CASSSLALGTDTQYF. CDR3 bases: TGTGCCAGCTCATCTCTAGCATTGGGCACAGATACGCAGTATTTT.

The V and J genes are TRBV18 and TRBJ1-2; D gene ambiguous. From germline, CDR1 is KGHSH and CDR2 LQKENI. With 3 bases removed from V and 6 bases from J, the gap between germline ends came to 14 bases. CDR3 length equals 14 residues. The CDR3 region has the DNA TGTGCCAGCTCACCCCTGCGGGCTGTGGATGGCTACACCTTC. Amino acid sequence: CASSPLRAVDGYTF. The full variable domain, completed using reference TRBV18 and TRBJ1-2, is NAGVMQNPRHLVRRRGQEARLRCSPMKGHSHVYWYRQLPEEGLKFMVYLQKENIIDESGMPKERFSAEFPKEGPSILRIQQVVRGDSAAYFCASSPLRAVDGYTFGSGTRLTVV.

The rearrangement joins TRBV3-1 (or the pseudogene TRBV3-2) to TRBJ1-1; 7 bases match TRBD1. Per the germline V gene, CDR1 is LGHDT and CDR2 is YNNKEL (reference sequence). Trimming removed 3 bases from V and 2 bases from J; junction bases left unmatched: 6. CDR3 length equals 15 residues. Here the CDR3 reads CASSQPRQGNTEAFF. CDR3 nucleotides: TGTGCCAGCAGCCAGCCCAGACAGGGCAACACTGAAGCTTTCTTT.

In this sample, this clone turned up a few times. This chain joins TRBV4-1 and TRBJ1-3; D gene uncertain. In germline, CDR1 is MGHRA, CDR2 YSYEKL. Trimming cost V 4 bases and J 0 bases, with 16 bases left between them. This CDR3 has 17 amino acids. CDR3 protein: CASSLLGGRLSGNTIYF. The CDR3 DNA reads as TGCGCCAGCAGCCTCCTAGGAGGGCGCCTCTCTGGAAACACCATATATTTT.

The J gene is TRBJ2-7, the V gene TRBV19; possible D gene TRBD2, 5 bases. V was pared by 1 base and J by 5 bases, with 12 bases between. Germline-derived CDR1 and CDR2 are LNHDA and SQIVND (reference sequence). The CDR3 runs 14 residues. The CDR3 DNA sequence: TGTGCCAGTAGTATAGGTCATTCCGGGGACGAGCAGTACTTC. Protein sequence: CASSIGHSGDEQYF.

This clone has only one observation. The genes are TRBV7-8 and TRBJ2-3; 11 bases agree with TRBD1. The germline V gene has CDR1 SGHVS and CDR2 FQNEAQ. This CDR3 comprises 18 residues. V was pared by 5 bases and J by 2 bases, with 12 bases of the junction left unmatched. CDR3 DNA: TGTGCCAGCAGCCTCCGGAAGGGGACAGGGGGTATCACAGATACGCAGTATTTT. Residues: CASSLRKGTGGITDTQYF.

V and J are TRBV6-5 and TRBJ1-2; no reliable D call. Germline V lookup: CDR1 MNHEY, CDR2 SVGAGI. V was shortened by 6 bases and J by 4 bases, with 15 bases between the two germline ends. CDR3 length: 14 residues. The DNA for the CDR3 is TGTGCCAGCAGCCCCCGGGAGGGCGGCTATGGCTACACCTTC. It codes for CASSPREGGYGYTF.

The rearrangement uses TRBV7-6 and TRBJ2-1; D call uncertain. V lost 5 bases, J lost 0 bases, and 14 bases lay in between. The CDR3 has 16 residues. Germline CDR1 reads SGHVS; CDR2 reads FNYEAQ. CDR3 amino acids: CASSLPWASSYNEQFF. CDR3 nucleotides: TGTGCCAGCAGCCTCCCCTGGGCAAGCTCCTACAATGAGCAGTTCTTC.

In DNA, the CDR3 is TGTGCCACCTCCACTACAGGGGGCCCGAGTAATTCACCCCTCCACTTT. The encoded protein is CATSTTGGPSNSPLHF. V is TRBV19 and J is TRBJ1-6; TRBD1 matches at 9 bases. CDR3 length: 16 residues. CDR1 is LNHDA and CDR2 is SQIVND in the germline V gene (reference sequence). The trim removed 10 bases at V and 6 bases at J, leaving 13 bases unmatched.

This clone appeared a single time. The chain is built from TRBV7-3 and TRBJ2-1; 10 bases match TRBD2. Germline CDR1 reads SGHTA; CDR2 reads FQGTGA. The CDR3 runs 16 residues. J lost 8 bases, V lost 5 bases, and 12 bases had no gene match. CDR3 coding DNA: TGTGCCAGCAGCCGACAGGGAGCGGGGGGGCCGTATGAGCAGTTCTTC. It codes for CASSRQGAGGPYEQFF.

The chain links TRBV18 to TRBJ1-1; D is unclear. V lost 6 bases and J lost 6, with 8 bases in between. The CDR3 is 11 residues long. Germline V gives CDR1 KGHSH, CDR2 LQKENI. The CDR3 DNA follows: TGTGCCAGCTCTATAGCCGCTGAAGCTTTCTTT. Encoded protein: CASSIAAEAFF.

The CDR3 sequence: CAWSPIRDRPYEQYF. The CDR3 DNA reads as TGTGCCTGGAGTCCCATCCGGGACAGACCCTACGAGCAGTACTTC. V is TRBV30 and J is TRBJ2-7; 7 bases agree with TRBD1. V trimming: 2 bases; J trimming: 2 bases; junction bases outside the gene matches: 9. CDR1 and CDR2 (germline): GTSNPN, SVGIG (reference sequence). The length of the CDR3 is 15 residues.

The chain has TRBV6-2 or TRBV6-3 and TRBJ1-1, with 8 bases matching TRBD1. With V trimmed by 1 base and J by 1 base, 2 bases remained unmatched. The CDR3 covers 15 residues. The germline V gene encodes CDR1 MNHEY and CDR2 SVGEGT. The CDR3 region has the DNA TGTGCCAGCAGTTACTTTGACAGGGGGAACACTGAAGCTTTCTTT. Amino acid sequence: CASSYFDRGNTEAFF.

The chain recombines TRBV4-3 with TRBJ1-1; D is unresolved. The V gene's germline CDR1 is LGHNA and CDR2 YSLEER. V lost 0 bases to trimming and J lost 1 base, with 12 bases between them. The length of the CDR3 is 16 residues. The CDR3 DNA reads TGCGCCAGCAGCCAAGACCTCGCGACATCGAACACTGAAGCTTTCTTT. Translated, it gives CASSQDLATSNTEAFF.

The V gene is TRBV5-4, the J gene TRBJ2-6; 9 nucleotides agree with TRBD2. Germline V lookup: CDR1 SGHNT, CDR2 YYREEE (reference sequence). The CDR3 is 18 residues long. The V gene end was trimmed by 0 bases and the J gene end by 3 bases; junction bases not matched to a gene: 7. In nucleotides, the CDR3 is TGTGCCAGCAGCTTGGGAAAGCGGGGGGTGAGTGGGGCCAACGTCCTGACTTTC. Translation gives CASSLGKRGVSGANVLTF. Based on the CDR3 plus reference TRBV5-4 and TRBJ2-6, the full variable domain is ETGVTQSPTHLIKTRGQQVTLRCSSQSGHNTVSWYQQALGQGPQFIFQYYREEENGRGNFPPRFSGLQFPNYSSELNVNALELDDSALYLCASSLGKRGVSGANVLTFGAGSRLTVL.

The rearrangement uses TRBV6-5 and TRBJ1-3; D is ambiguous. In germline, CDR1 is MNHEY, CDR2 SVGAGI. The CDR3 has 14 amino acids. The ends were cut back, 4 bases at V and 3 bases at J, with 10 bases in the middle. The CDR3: CASSSPLSGNTIYF. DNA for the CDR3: TGTGCCAGCAGTTCTCCCTTGAGTGGAAACACCATATATTTT.

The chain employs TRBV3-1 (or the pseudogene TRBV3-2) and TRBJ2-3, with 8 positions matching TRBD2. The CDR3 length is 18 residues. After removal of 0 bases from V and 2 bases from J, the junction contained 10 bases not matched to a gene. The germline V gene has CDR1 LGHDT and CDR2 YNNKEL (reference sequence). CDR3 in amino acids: CASSQDVMRGAVTDTQYF. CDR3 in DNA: TGTGCCAGCAGCCAAGACGTTATGCGGGGGGCCGTCACAGATACGCAGTATTTT.

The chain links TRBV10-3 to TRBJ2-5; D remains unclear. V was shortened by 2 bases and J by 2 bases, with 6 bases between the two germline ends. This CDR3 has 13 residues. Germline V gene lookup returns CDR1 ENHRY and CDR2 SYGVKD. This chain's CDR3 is CAISETAQETQYF. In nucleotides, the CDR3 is TGTGCCATCAGTGAGACTGCTCAAGAGACCCAGTACTTC.

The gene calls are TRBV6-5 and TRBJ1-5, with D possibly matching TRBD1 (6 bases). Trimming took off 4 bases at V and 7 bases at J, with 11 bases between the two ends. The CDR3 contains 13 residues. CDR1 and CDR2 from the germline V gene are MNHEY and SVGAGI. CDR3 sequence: CASSLQGFQPQHF. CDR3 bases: TGTGCCAGCAGTTTACAGGGTTTCCAGCCCCAGCATTTT.